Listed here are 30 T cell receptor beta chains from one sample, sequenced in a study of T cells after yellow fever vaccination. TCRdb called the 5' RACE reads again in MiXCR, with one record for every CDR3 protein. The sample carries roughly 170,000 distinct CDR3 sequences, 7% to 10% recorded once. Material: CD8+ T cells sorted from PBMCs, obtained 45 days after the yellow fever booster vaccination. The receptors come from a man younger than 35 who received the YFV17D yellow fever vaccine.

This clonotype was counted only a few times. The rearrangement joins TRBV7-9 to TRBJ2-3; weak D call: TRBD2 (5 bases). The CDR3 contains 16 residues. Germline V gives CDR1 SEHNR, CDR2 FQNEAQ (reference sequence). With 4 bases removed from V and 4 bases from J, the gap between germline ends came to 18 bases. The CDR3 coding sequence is TGTGCCAGCAGCTCCCCGAGCGGACCTCCCCCAGATACGCAGTATTTT. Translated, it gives CASSSPSGPPPDTQYF. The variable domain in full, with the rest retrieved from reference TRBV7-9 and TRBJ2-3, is DTGVSQNPRHKITKRGQNVTFRCDPISEHNRLYWYRQTLGQGPEFLTYFQNEAQLEKSRLLSDRFSAERPKGSFSTLEIQRTEQGDSAMYLCASSSPSGPPPDTQYFGPGTRLTVL.

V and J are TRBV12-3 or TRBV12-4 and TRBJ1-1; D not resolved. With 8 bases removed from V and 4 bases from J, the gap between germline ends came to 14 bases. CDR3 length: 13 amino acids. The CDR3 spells CASGNTVGTEAFF. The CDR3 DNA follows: TGTGCCAGCGGAAACACGGTCGGCACTGAAGCTTTCTTT.

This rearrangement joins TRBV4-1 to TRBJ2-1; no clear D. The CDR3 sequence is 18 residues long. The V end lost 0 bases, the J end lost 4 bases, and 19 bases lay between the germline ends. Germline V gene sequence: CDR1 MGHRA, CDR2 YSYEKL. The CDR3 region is CASSQDIPSPDAYNEQFF. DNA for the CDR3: TGCGCCAGCAGCCAAGATATCCCCTCCCCTGACGCTTACAATGAGCAGTTCTTC.

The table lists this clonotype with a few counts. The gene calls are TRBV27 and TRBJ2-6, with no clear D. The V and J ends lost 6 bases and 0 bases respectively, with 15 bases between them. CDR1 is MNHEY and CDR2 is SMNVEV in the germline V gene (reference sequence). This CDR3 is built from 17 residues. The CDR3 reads CASSIIGSNSGANVLTF. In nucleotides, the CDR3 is TGTGCCAGCAGCATCATTGGATCAAACTCTGGGGCCAACGTCCTGACTTTC.

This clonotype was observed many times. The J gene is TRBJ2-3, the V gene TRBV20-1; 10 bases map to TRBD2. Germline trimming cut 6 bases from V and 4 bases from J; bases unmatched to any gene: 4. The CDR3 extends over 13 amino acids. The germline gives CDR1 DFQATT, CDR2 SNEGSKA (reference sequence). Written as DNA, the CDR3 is TGCAGTGCCGAGCGGGGGGGCTCAGATACGCAGTATTTT. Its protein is CSAERGGSDTQYF.

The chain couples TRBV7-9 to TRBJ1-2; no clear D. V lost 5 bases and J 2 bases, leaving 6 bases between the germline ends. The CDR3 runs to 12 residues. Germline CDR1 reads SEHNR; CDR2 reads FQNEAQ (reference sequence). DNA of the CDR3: TGTGCCAGCAGCCAATTAAACTATGGCTACACCTTC. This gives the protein CASSQLNYGYTF. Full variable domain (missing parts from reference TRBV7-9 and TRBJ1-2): DTGVSQNPRHKITKRGQNVTFRCDPISEHNRLYWYRQTLGQGPEFLTYFQNEAQLEKSRLLSDRFSAERPKGSFSTLEIQRTEQGDSAMYLCASSQLNYGYTFGSGTRLTVV.

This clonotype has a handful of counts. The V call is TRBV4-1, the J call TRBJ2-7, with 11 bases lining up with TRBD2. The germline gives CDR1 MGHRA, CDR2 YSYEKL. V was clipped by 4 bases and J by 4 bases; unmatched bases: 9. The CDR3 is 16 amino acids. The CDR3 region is CASSPAGTSGRYEQYF. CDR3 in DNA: TGCGCCAGCAGCCCGGCCGGGACTAGCGGCAGATACGAGCAGTACTTC.

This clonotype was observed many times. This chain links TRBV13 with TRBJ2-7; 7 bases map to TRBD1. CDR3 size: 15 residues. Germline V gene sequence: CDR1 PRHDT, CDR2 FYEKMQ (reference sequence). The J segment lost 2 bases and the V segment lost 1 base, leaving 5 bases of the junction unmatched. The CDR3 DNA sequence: TGTGCCAGCAGCTTAGCCCGGGACAGACCCTACGAGCAGTACTTC. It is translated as CASSLARDRPYEQYF.

The CDR3 nucleotides are TGTGCCAGCAGTGAGATAGTTCCGGGAGAGACCCAGTACTTC. It yields the protein CASSEIVPGETQYF. The chain joins TRBV2 to TRBJ2-5, with no clear D. The CDR3 is made up of 14 amino acids. Trimming cost V 3 bases and J 4 bases, with 12 bases left between them. Germline V lookup: CDR1 SNHLY, CDR2 FYNNEI. Based on the CDR3 plus reference TRBV2 and TRBJ2-5, the full variable domain is EPEVTQTPSHQVTQMGQEVILRCVPISNHLYFYWYRQILGQKVEFLVSFYNNEISEKSEIFDDQFSVERPDGSNFTLKIRSTKLEDSAMYFCASSEIVPGETQYFGPGTRLLVL.

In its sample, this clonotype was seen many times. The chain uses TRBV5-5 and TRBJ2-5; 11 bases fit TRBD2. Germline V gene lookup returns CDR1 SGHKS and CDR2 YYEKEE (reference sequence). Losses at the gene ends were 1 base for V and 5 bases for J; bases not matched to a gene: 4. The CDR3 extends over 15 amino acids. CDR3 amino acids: CASSLNSGGAETQYF. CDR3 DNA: TGTGCCAGCAGCTTGAATAGCGGGGGGGCCGAGACCCAGTACTTC.

The CDR3 loop reads CASAADRDSGQPQHF. Written as DNA, the CDR3 is TGTGCCAGCGCCGCGGACAGGGACAGCGGTCAGCCCCAGCATTTT. The J gene is TRBJ1-5, the V gene TRBV6-2 or TRBV6-3; TRBD1 aligns across 8 bases. The CDR3 is made up of 15 amino acids. V lost 8 bases to trimming and J lost 6 bases; unmatched junction nucleotides: 12. Per germline, CDR1 MNHEY and CDR2 SVGEGT.

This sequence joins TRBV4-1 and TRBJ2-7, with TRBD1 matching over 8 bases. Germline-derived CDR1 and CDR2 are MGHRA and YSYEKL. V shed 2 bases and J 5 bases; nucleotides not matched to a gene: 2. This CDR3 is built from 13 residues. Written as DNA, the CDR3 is TGCGCCAGCAGCCAACAGGGGGCCAACGAGCAGTACTTC. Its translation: CASSQQGANEQYF.

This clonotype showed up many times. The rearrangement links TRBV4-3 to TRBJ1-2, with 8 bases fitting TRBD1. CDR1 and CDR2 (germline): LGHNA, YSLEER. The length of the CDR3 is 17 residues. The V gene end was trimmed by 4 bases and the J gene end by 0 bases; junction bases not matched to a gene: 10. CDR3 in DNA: TGCGCCAGCAGCCGTACTATAGACAGGGGCCCTAACTATGGCTACACCTTC. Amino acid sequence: CASSRTIDRGPNYGYTF.

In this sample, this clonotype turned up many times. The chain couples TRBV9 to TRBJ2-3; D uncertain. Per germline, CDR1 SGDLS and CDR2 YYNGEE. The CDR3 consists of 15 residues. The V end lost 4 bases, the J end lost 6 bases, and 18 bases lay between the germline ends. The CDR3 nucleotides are TGTGCCAGCAGCCCCCATCGGGTGGAGACTGATACGCAGTATTTT. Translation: CASSPHRVETDTQYF.

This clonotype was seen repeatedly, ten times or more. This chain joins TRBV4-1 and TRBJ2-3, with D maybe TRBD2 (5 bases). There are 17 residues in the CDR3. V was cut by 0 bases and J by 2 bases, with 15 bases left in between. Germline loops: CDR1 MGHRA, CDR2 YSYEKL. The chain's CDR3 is CASSQDIVRGPTDTQYF. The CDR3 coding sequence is TGCGCCAGCAGCCAAGATATCGTCCGCGGGCCCACAGATACGCAGTATTTT.

In DNA, the CDR3 is TGTGCCAGCAGTTCCCTCGTGACTCGTAGCGGGGGGCGTTTCAATGAGCAGTTCTTC. Protein: CASSSLVTRSGGRFNEQFF. This chain joins TRBV6-2 or TRBV6-3 and TRBJ2-1, with TRBD2 matching over 10 bases. Germline V gives CDR1 MNHEY, CDR2 SVGEGT. V gave up 4 bases and J gave up 6 bases; unmatched junction bases: 18. The length of the CDR3 is 19 residues.

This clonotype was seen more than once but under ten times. CDR3 DNA sequence: TGTGCCAGCAGCGCTAACGGGACAGACCAAGAGACCCAGTACTTC. It encodes CASSANGTDQETQYF. The V and J genes are TRBV7-9 and TRBJ2-5; 7 nucleotides match TRBD1. The CDR3 spans 15 residues. Looked up from germline, CDR1 is SEHNR and CDR2 is FQNEAQ (reference sequence). After removal of 5 bases from V and 0 bases from J, the junction contained 6 bases not matched to a gene.

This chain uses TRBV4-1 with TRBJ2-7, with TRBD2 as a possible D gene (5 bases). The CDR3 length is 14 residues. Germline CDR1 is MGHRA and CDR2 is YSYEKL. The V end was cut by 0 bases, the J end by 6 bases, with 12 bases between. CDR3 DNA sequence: TGCGCCAGCAGCCAAGAAGCGGTCGGGCCCGAGCAGTACTTC. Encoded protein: CASSQEAVGPEQYF.

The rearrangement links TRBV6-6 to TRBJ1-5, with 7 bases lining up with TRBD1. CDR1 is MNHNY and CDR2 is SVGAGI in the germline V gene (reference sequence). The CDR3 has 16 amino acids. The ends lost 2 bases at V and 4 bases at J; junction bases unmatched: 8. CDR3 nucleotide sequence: TGTGCCAGCAGTTACATTAGGTCAGGGGGTAATCAGCCCCAGCATTTT. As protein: CASSYIRSGGNQPQHF.

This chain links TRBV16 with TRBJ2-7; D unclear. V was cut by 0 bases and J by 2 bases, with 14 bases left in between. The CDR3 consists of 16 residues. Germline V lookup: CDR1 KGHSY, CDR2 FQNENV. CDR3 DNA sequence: TGTGCCAGCAGCCAATCAATAGGGCAGACCACCTACGAGCAGTACTTC. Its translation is CASSQSIGQTTYEQYF. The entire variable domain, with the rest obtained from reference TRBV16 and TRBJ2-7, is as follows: GEEVAQTPKHLVRGEGQKAKLYCAPIKGHSYVFWYQQVLKNEFKFLISFQNENVFDETGMPKERFSAKCLPNSPCSLEIQATKLEDSAVYFCASSQSIGQTTYEQYFGPGTRLTVT.

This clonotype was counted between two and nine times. The CDR3 loop is CASSQESSSYNEQFF. Written as DNA, the CDR3 is TGTGCCAGCAGCCAAGAGTCCAGCTCCTACAATGAGCAGTTCTTC. The chain couples TRBV14 to TRBJ2-1; no reliable D call. Trimming took 0 bases from V and 0 from J, leaving 6 bases between them. This CDR3 is built from 15 residues. Germline V CDR1 and CDR2: SGHDN, FVKESK. Together with reference TRBV14 and TRBJ2-1, the CDR3 gives the full variable domain: EAGVTQFPSHSVIEKGQTVTLRCDPISGHDNLYWYRRVMGKEIKFLLHFVKESKQDESGMPNNRFLAERTGGTYSTLKVQPAELEDSGVYFCASSQESSSYNEQFFGPGTRLTVL.

In DNA, the CDR3 is TGTGCCAGCAGTTACCGCCGGGGGGGGACAGATACGCAGTATTTT. Protein sequence: CASSYRRGGTDTQYF. The gene calls are TRBV6-5 and TRBJ2-3; 8 bases line up with TRBD2. The CDR3 length is 15 residues. Germline V lookup: CDR1 MNHEY, CDR2 SVGAGI. Losses at the gene ends were 2 bases for V and 3 bases for J; bases not matched to a gene: 4.

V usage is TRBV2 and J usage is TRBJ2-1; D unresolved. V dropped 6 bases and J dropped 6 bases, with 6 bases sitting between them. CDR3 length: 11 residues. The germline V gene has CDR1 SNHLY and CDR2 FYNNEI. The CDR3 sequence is CASRIANEQFF. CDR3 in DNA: TGTGCCAGCAGAATAGCCAATGAGCAGTTCTTC.

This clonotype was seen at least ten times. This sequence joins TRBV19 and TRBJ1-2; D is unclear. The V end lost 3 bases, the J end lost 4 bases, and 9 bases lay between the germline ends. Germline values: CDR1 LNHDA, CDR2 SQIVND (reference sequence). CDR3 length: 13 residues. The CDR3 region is CASSITGGYGYTF. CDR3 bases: TGTGCCAGTAGTATCACGGGAGGCTATGGCTACACCTTC.

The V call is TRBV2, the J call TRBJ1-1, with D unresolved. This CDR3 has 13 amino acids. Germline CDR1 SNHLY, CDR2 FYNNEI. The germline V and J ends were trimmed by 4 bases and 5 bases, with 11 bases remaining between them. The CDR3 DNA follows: TGTGCCAGCAGTGCCGGAGCGAGAACTGAAGCTTTCTTT. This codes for CASSAGARTEAFF.

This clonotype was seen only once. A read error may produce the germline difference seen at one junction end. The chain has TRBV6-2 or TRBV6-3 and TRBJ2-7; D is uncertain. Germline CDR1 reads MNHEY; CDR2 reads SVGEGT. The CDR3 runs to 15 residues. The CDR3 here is CASSYSPEQPYEEYF. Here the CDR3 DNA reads TGTGCCAGCAGTTACTCTCCGGAGCAGCCCTACGAGGAGTACTTC.

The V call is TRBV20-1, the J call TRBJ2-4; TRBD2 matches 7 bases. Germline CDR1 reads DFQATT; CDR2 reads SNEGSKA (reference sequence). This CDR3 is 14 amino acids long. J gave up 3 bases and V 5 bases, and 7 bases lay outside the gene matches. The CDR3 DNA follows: TGCAGTGCTCCGGGGGGTACGGACAAAAACATTCAGTACTTC. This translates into CSAPGGTDKNIQYF.

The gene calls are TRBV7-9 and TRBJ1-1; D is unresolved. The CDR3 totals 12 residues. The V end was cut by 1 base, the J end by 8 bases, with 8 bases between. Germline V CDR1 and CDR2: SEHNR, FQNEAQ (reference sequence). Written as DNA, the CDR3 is TGTGCCAGCAGCTTAGGCAAAGCGGAAGCTTTCTTT. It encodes CASSLGKAEAFF.

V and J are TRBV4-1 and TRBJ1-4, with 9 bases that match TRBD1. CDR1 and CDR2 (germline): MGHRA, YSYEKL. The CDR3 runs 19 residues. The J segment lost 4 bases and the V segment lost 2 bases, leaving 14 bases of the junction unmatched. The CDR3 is CASSQQPGQGHLRNEKLFF. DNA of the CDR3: TGCGCCAGCAGCCAACAGCCGGGACAGGGCCACCTTCGTAATGAAAAACTGTTTTTT.

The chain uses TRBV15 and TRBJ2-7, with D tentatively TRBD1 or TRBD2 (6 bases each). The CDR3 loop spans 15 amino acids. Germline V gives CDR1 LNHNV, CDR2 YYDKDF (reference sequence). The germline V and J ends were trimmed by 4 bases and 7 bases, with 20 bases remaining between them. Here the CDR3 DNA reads TGTGCCACCAGCACAGGACTGGAGGGACAAGGGGAGCAGTACGTC. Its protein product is CATSTGLEGQGEQYV.